Sequencing of this T cell receptor beta chain was carried out in a study of OX40 agonist ivuxolimab in advanced cancers. On the study more broadly: Three patients, one with hepatocellular carcinoma and two with cutaneous melanoma, achieved partial responses.

Assay: immunoSEQ multiplex PCR; the TCRdb copy retains only in-frame clones and omits some. The table records approximately 92,000 clones, roughly 94% of them present only once. Comments on this clone: The antigen remains unidentified.

Overall study results and limits: Among patients with partial responses at 0.1-3.0 mg/kg, clonal expansion was among the lowest. By week 6 at 0.1 to 3.0 mg/kg, blood CD4+ and CD8+ T cells had expanded clonally. The study did not work out the antigen specificity of the expanded peripheral T cells.

Germline V gene data show CDR1 as MNHNY and CDR2 as SVGAGI (reference sequence). This CDR3 has 13 amino acids. Deletions cut 7 bases from V and 6 bases from J, with 12 bases between. This chain joins TRBV6-6 and TRBJ1-4, with D perhaps matching TRBD1 (5 bases). Sequenced material: CD4+ or CD8+ T cells sorted from blood, taken in a trial of the OX40 agonist ivuxolimab. This clonotype was sampled from an adult with an advanced solid tumor such as melanoma, head and neck, liver or kidney cancer. The CDR3 is CASIRGPDEKLFF. CDR3 DNA: TGTGCCAGCATACGGGGACCGGATGAAAAACTGTTTTTT.